The 6 T cell receptor beta chains reported below all come from one sample, sequenced in a study of CD8+CD57+ T cells in acquired aplastic anemia. CDR3 and TCR beta VDJ profiling relied on a genomic DNA template. TCRdb fed the reads into MiXCR, producing one record per CDR3 protein. This table holds about 180,000 distinct CDR3 sequences, roughly 50% found once. Patients chosen for sequencing had shown CD8+CD57+ cell expansion by flow cytometry. The material sequenced was sorted CD4+, CD8+, or CD8+CD57+ T cells (not recorded which) from PBMCs. The receptors were sampled from a human donor with aplastic anemia.

The chain links TRBV6-5 to TRBJ2-7; TRBD2 is a possible D gene (6 bases). Trimming shortened V by 0 bases and J by 6 bases, and 9 bases separated the two germline ends. CDR3 length equals 13 residues. CDR1 is MNHEY, CDR2 SVGAGI, per germline. The CDR3, as DNA: TGTGCCAGCAGTTACTCCGGGGGAGGCGAGCAGTACTTC. Amino acids: CASSYSGGGEQYF.

There are many counts of this clonotype. This chain connects TRBV14 to TRBJ2-7; no clear D gene. Germline V lookup: CDR1 SGHDN, CDR2 FVKESK. V lost 4 bases, J lost 2 bases, and 12 bases lay in between. The CDR3 consists of 14 residues. The CDR3 is CASSPVAPPYEQYF. DNA of the CDR3: TGTGCCAGCAGCCCCGTGGCCCCGCCCTACGAGCAGTACTTC.

This chain uses TRBV12-3 or TRBV12-4 with TRBJ2-7; D is undetermined. V was clipped by 1 base and J by 2 bases, with 12 bases between them. The CDR3 has 15 residues. The CDR3 coding sequence is TGTGCCAGCAGTTTAGGACAAGAAAGCACCTACGAGCAGTACTTC. Encoded protein: CASSLGQESTYEQYF.

The chain couples TRBV12-3 or TRBV12-4 to TRBJ2-7; 9 nucleotides align to TRBD1. The CDR3 length is 15 residues. The trim removed 5 bases at V and 6 bases at J, leaving 11 bases unmatched. The CDR3 region has the DNA TGTGCCAGCAGTGCCAGGACAGGGGATTCGAGCGAGCAGTACTTC. It is translated as CASSARTGDSSEQYF.

The V call is TRBV19, the J call TRBJ1-1; D is uncertain. The germline V and J ends were trimmed by 7 bases and 1 base, with 10 bases remaining between them. The CDR3 runs to 13 residues. CDR1 is LNHDA, CDR2 SQIVND, per germline (reference sequence). This CDR3 reads CASISPPNTEAFF. The DNA for the CDR3 is TGTGCCAGTATCTCTCCCCCGAACACTGAAGCTTTCTTT.

This clonotype was detected many times. This chain links TRBV5-1 with TRBJ2-5; TRBD1 is a possible D gene (5 bases). In germline, CDR1 is SGHRS, CDR2 YFSETQ. V dropped 4 bases and J dropped 1 base, with 8 bases sitting between them. This CDR3 contains 13 residues. The CDR3 region is CASSQGFQETQYF. CDR3 DNA sequence: TGCGCCAGCAGCCAGGGATTCCAAGAGACCCAGTACTTC. The complete variable domain, with remaining parts taken from reference TRBV5-1 and TRBJ2-5, reads KAGVTQTPRYLIKTRGQQVTLSCSPISGHRSVSWYQQTPGQGLQFLFEYFSETQRNKGNFPGRFSGRQFSNSRSEMNVSTLELGDSALYLCASSQGFQETQYFGPGTRLLVL.